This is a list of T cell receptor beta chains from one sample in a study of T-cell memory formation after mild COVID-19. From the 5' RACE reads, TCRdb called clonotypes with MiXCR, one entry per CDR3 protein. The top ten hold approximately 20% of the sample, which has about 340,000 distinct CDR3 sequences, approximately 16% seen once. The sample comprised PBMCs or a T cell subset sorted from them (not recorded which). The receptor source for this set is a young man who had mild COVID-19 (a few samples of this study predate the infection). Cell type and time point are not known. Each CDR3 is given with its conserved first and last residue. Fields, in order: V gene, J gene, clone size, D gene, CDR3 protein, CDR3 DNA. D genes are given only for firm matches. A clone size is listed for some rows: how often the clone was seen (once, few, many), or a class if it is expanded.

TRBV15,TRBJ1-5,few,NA,CATSRVRLVRGNQPQHF,TGTGCCACCAGCAGAGTTAGGCTAGTCAGGGGCAATCAGCCCCAGCATTTT
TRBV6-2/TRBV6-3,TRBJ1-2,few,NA,CASSYRQPYGYTF,TGTGCCAGCAGTTACCGGCAGCCTTATGGCTACACCTTC
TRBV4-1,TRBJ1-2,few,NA,CASSQDQHEPYGYTF,TGCGCCAGCAGCCAAGACCAACATGAACCCTATGGCTACACCTTC
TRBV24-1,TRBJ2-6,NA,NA,CATSGVSGEFSGANVLTF,TGTGCCACCAGTGGGGTATCGGGAGAGTTCTCTGGGGCCAACGTCCTGACTTTC
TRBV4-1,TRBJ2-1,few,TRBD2,CASSPGESGGQSEQFF,TGCGCCAGCAGCCCAGGGGAGAGCGGGGGGCAGTCTGAGCAGTTCTTC
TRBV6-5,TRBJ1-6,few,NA,CASRDGRSPLHF,TGTGCCAGCCGGGACGGAAGGTCACCCCTCCACTTT
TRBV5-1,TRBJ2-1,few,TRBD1,CASSPWTGYNEQFF,TGCGCCAGCAGCCCGTGGACAGGGTACAATGAGCAGTTCTTC
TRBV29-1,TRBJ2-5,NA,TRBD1,CSADRVQETQYF,TGCAGCGCCGACAGGGTGCAAGAGACCCAGTACTTC
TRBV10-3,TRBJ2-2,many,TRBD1,CAISPGQGNTGELFF,TGTGCCATCAGCCCGGGACAGGGGAACACCGGGGAGCTGTTTTTT
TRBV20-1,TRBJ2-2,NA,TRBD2,CSTPSGTGELFF,TGCAGTACCCCTAGCGGGACCGGGGAGCTGTTTTTT
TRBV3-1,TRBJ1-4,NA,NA,CASSQDQTVNRVFF,TGTGCCAGCAGCCAAGATCAAACAGTCAATCGGGTGTTTTTT
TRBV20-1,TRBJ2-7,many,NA,CSARGRIYEQYF,TGCAGTGCTAGAGGTCGGATCTACGAGCAGTACTTC
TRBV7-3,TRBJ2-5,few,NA,CASSPGGPGGETQYF,TGTGCCAGCAGCCCCGGGGGCCCAGGCGGGGAGACCCAGTACTTC
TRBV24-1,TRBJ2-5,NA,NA,CATSDHPGETQYF,TGTGCCACCAGTGATCATCCGGGAGAGACCCAGTACTTC
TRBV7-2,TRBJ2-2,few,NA,CASSSRLAATGELFF,TGTGCCAGCAGCTCGCGGCTGGCAGCTACCGGGGAGCTGTTTTTT
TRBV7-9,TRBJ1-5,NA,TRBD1,CASSGDREGSNQPQHF,TGTGCCAGCAGCGGGGACAGGGAGGGGAGCAATCAGCCCCAGCATTTT
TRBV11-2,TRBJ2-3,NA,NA,CASTHLSGGIDTQYF,TGTGCCAGCACCCATCTTTCCGGGGGAATAGATACGCAGTATTTT
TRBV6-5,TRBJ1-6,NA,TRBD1,CASSPHRGTYNSPLHF,TGTGCCAGCAGCCCCCACAGGGGCACCTATAATTCACCCCTCCACTTT
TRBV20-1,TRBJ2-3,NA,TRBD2,CSARDGTSGSTDTQYF,TGCAGTGCTAGAGATGGGACTAGCGGAAGCACAGATACGCAGTATTTT
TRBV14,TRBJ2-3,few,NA,CASSRGVTNPTQYF,TGTGCCAGCAGCCGGGGAGTAACGAACCCGACGCAGTATTTT
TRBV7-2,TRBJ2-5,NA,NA,CASTYPGGQETQYF,TGTGCCAGCACCTACCCGGGGGGCCAGGAGACCCAGTACTTC
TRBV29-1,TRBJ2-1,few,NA,CSVEDDREGGDNEQFF,TGCAGCGTTGAGGATGACAGGGAGGGAGGGGACAATGAGCAGTTCTTC
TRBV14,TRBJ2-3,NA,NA,CASSQEGQRGATDTQYF,TGTGCCAGCAGCCAAGAGGGGCAAAGGGGAGCGACAGATACGCAGTATTTT
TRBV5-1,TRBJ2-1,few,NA,CASRETGNNEQFF,TGCGCCAGCCGGGAGACAGGGAACAATGAGCAGTTCTTC
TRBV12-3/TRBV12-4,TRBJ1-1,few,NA,CAIQGWQNTEAFF,TGTGCCATCCAGGGTTGGCAGAACACTGAAGCTTTCTTT
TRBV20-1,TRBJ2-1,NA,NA,CSASPTSWGAGRWQFF,TGCAGTGCTAGCCCGACTAGCTGGGGGGCCGGTCGGTGGCAGTTCTTC
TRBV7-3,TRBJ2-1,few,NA,CASSSLGGRNEQFF,TGTGCCAGCAGCTCTCTCGGGGGCAGGAATGAGCAGTTCTTC